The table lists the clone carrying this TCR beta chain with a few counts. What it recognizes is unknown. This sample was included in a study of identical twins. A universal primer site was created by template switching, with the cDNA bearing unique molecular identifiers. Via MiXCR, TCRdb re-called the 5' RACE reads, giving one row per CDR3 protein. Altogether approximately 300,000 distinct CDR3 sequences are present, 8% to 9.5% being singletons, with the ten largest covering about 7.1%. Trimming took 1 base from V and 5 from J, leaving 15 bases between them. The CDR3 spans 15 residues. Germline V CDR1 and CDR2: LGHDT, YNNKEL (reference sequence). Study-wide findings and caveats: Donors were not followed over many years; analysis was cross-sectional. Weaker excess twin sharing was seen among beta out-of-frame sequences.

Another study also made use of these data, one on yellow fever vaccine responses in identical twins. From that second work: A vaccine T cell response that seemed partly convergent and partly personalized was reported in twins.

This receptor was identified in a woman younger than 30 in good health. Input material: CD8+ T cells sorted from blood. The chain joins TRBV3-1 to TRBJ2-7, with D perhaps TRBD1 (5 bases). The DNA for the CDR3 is TGTGCCAGCAGCCAAGCCAGGGTCTCTAGGGACGAGCAGTACTTC. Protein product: CASSQARVSRDEQYF.